The clone carrying this T cell receptor (beta chain) was picked up a small number of times. The TCRbeta library incorporated unique molecular identifiers. TCRdb re-derived calls from the PCR reads in MiXCR, one entry per CDR3 protein. Here the sample spans some 390,000 distinct CDR3 sequences, roughly 21% being singletons. This entry is derived from a study of T-cell reconstitution after alpha-beta-depleted transplantation in children. CDR1 WSHSY and CDR2 SAAADI come from the germline V gene. The CDR3 has 16 residues. The V segment lost 0 bases and the J segment 2 bases; nucleotides outside the gene matches: 5.

The V and J genes are TRBV10-2 and TRBJ2-7; 9 nucleotides align to TRBD1. Sequencing used PBMCs from the stem cell graft donor, obtained from the stem cell graft. This receptor was identified in a human donor who donated a stem cell graft to a child with acute myeloid leukemia. The CDR3 DNA reads as TGCGCCAGCAGTGAGTCAAGGACAGGGGCCACCTACGAGCAGTACTTC. Its protein is CASSESRTGATYEQYF.